The 18 T cell receptor beta chains given below trace back to one sample, sequenced in a study of tumor-infiltrating lymphocytes in primary liver carcinoma. Blood RNA originated from unsorted whole blood, with germline DNA additionally extracted. Starting from around 500 ng of total RNA, TCR beta cDNA was produced with a primer in the constant region. It was through three nested multiplex PCR rounds of slightly modified ARM-PCR that TCR beta libraries arose. Investigators reported that the first two PCR rounds, at roughly 10 cycles each, used TRBV1-TRBV30 forward primers with a C-beta reverse primer. TCRdb redid the calling of the multiplex PCR reads with MiXCR, one entry per CDR3 protein. The table has about 350,000 distinct CDR3 sequences, approximately 65% seen once. Sequences were obtained from peripheral blood. The receptor source for this set is a man in his forties with primary liver carcinoma and hepatitis B virus infection.

This sequence joins TRBV10-2 and TRBJ1-5, with D tentatively TRBD1 (5 bases). CDR1 and CDR2 from the germline V gene are WSHSY and SAAADI. The CDR3 is 17 amino acids. The V gene lost 3 bases and the J gene lost 5 bases, with 20 bases spanning the gap. The chain's CDR3 is CASSESGLGDGDQPQHF. The CDR3 DNA sequence: TGCGCCAGCAGTGAATCGGGGTTGGGGGACGGGGATCAGCCCCAGCATTTT.

As concerns this clonotype: With a much larger clone just one base away, this may be a read error. The chain has TRBV10-3 and TRBJ1-6; unclear D gene. Germline V gene sequence: CDR1 ENHRY, CDR2 SYGVKD. The CDR3 loop spans 15 amino acids. The V and J ends lost 8 bases and 6 bases respectively, with 17 bases between them. The CDR3 region is CAIGAEKDVNSPLHF. The CDR3 DNA follows: TGTGCCATCGGTGCCGAAAAGGACGTTAATTCACCCCTCCACTTT.

Of note for this clonotype: An end of the junction differs from the germline gene, which may be a read error. The chain uses TRBV11-2 and TRBJ2-7; TRBD1 might be the D (5 bases). The CDR3 is made up of 17 amino acids. CDR1 and CDR2 from the germline V gene are SGHAT and FQNNGV. CDR3: CASSLVGQGCPPYEQYF. CDR3 sequence (DNA): TGTGCCAGCAGTTTAGTGGGGCAGGGTTGTCCGCCCTACGAGCAGTACTTC. The variable domain in full, with the rest retrieved from reference TRBV11-2 and TRBJ2-7, is EAGVAQSPRYKIIEKRQSVAFWCNPISGHATLYWYQQILGQGPKLLIQFQNNGVVDDSQLPKDRFSAERLKGVDSTLKIQPAKLEDSAVYLCASSLVGQGCPPYEQYFGPGTRLTVT.

This clonotype has ten or more counts. J is TRBJ2-2 and V is TRBV29-1; no reliable D call. The CDR3 consists of 12 residues. CDR1 and CDR2 (germline): SQVTM, ANQGSEA. V shed 1 base and J shed 5 bases, with 5 bases lying between them. This chain's CDR3 is CSVEGVTGELFF. The CDR3 DNA follows: TGCAGCGTTGAAGGGGTTACCGGGGAGCTGTTTTTT.

About this clonotype: A read error may be the cause here, since a much bigger clone is one base away. The rearrangement uses TRBV6-5 and TRBJ2-3; 7 bases match TRBD2. Germline-derived CDR1 and CDR2 are MNHEY and SVGAGI. The CDR3 extends over 15 amino acids. In DNA form, the CDR3 reads TGTGCCAGCAGTTATGCTAGCGGTAGCACATATACGCAGTATTTT. It yields the protein CASSYASGSTYTQYF.

The sample holds one count of this clonotype. This chain joins TRBV6-1 and TRBJ2-3, with D perhaps assigned TRBD1 or TRBD2 (5 bases each). This CDR3 is built from 13 residues. Germline assignment: CDR1 MNHNS and CDR2 SASEGT. Trimming stripped 11 bases from V and 6 bases from J, with 18 bases between. CDR3: CAGKRDELDTQYF. As DNA, the CDR3 is TGTGCCGGCAAACGGGACGAGTTGGATACGCAGTATTTT.

Points on this clonotype: A read error may account for a junction end that differs from germline. The V call is TRBV5-5, the J call TRBJ1-3; 7 nucleotides agree with TRBD1. Germline V CDR1 and CDR2: SGHKS, YYEKEE (reference sequence). The CDR3 length is 16 residues. CDR3 sequence: CASRLGGDSSGNTIYF. CDR3 nucleotide sequence: TGTGCCAGCAGATTGGGCGGGGACAGCTCTGGAAACACCATATATTTT.

A word on this clonotype: One junction end disagrees with the germline gene, perhaps due to a read error. The chain couples TRBV5-1 to TRBJ1-5; D uncertain. The CDR3 consists of 15 residues. In germline, CDR1 is SGHRS, CDR2 YFSETQ. The CDR3 nucleotides read TGCACCAGCAGCCCTGCCGGTGGGAGTAATCAGCCCCAGCATTTT. This codes for CTSSPAGGSNQPQHF.

The chain has TRBV29-1 and TRBJ2-7; no definite D call. CDR1 is SQVTM and CDR2 is ANQGSEA in the germline V gene. V lost 4 bases, J lost 3 bases, and 13 bases lay in between. The CDR3 contains 13 residues. CDR3 residues: CSVAVVPCYEQYF. The DNA for the CDR3 is TGCAGCGTTGCAGTTGTTCCCTGCTACGAGCAGTACTTC.

The rearrangement joins TRBV12-1 to TRBJ2-2; the D call in the table, TRBD1, was not verified against the DNA. TRBV12-1 corresponds to a pseudogene. This CDR3 has 18 residues. CDR3 coding DNA: TGTGCCACCCTAACCAATTGGACGGACAACCCAGAACACCGGGAGCTGTTTTTT. It codes for CATLTNWTDNPEHRELFF.

The count of this clonotype is one. The chain is built from TRBV5-4 and TRBJ2-5; D call uncertain. Trimming stripped 4 bases from V and 5 bases from J, with 15 bases between. This CDR3 spans 14 amino acids. In germline, CDR1 is SGHNT, CDR2 YYREEE (reference sequence). The CDR3 region has the DNA TGTGCCAGCAGCAGCCGCGTGATCCAGGAGACCCAGTACTTC. Its protein product is CASSSRVIQETQYF.

To note about this clonotype: A much bigger clone sits one base away, suggesting this may be a read error. The rearrangement uses TRBV4-1 and TRBJ2-7; unclear D gene. The CDR3 is 16 amino acids. The V gene's germline CDR1 is MGHRA and CDR2 YSYEKL. CDR3 DNA: TGCGCCAGCAGCCAAGAGGGTGGCAGGCCCAACTACGGGCAGTACTTC. This encodes CASSQEGGRPNYGQYF.

This chain connects TRBV28 to TRBJ2-1; 11 nucleotides line up with TRBD2. Germline assignment: CDR1 MDHEN and CDR2 SYDVKM. V shed 8 bases and J 10 bases; nucleotides not matched to a gene: 10. This CDR3 is 14 amino acids long. CDR3 sequence (DNA): TGTGCCAGCCTTGTTAGCGGGAGGGCCCGAGAGCAGTTCTTC. Residues: CASLVSGRAREQFF.

Worth noting for this clonotype: One end of the junction varies from germline; a read error may be responsible. V and J are TRBV11-3 and TRBJ2-7, with unresolved D. This CDR3 is built from 13 residues. The germline CDR1 and CDR2 sequences are SGHNT and YENEEA. The CDR3 DNA is TGTGCCAGCAGCCCCCATGGATGCCACGAGCATTACTTC. This codes for CASSPHGCHEHYF.

Concerning this clonotype itself: The conserved phenylalanine or tryptophan is not found at the CDR3 terminus, so this likely reflects a read error. V and J are TRBV11-2 and TRBJ1-1, with D hard to call. Germline loops: CDR1 SGHAT, CDR2 FQNNGV. This CDR3 spans 14 amino acids. The DNA of the CDR3 is TGCGCCAGCAGCTTAGTTGGATCGAACACTGAAGCTTTCCTT. Protein: CASSLVGSNTEAFL.

On this clonotype: With a much larger clone just one base away, this may be a read error. This chain links TRBV6-1 with TRBJ1-1, with D unresolved. The germline V and J ends were trimmed by 2 bases and 8 bases, with 12 bases remaining between them. The CDR3 has 13 amino acids. Germline V gene sequence: CDR1 MNHNS, CDR2 SASEGT. The CDR3 coding sequence is TGTGCCAGCAGTGAATGGAATGGCGGGGAAGCTTTCTTT. Translating it yields CASSEWNGGEAFF.

This clonotype was found many times. The rearrangement links TRBV6-6 to TRBJ1-1; a possible D gene is TRBD1 (5 bases). V lost 6 bases, J lost 4 bases, and 18 bases lay in between. From germline, CDR1 is MNHNY and CDR2 SVGAGI (reference sequence). This CDR3 has 15 amino acids. CDR3 protein: CASRTKGPLSTEAFF. CDR3 coding DNA: TGTGCCAGCAGAACCAAGGGGCCCCTCTCCACTGAAGCTTTCTTT.

This clonotype has a handful of counts. Compared with germline, one end of the junction differs, possibly owing to a read error. The chain is built from TRBV30 and TRBJ2-6; D unclear. From germline, CDR1 is GTSNPN and CDR2 SVGIG (reference sequence). The CDR3 is 13 residues long. In DNA form, the CDR3 reads TGTGCTTCCGACCTCTCTGGTGCCAACGTCCTGACTTTC. Protein product: CASDLSGANVLTF.